This TCR beta chain was retrieved from a study of patients and donors after allogeneic stem cell transplantation. Between the trimmed V and J ends, which lost 2 bases and 6 bases, there was a span of 3 bases. The CDR3 is made up of 11 amino acids. Germline assignment: CDR1 SGHRS and CDR2 YFSETQ. TCRdb re-derived calls from the RT-PCR reads in MiXCR, one entry per CDR3 protein. The repertoire holds approximately 200,000 distinct CDR3 sequences, with around two fifths as singletons. In its sample, this clonotype was seen a few times. Sequencing input: blood, either unsorted or a sorted T cell fraction (not recorded which). The sequence was obtained from a human donor who was either an allogeneic HSCT recipient or a stem cell or donor lymphocyte infusion donor (not recorded which). It is not recorded whose cells these are; they may come from a transplant donor. The V gene is TRBV5-1, the J gene TRBJ2-1; D is undetermined. The DNA of the CDR3 is TGCGCCAGCAGCTTCGTCAATGAGCAGTTCTTC. It specifies CASSFVNEQFF.